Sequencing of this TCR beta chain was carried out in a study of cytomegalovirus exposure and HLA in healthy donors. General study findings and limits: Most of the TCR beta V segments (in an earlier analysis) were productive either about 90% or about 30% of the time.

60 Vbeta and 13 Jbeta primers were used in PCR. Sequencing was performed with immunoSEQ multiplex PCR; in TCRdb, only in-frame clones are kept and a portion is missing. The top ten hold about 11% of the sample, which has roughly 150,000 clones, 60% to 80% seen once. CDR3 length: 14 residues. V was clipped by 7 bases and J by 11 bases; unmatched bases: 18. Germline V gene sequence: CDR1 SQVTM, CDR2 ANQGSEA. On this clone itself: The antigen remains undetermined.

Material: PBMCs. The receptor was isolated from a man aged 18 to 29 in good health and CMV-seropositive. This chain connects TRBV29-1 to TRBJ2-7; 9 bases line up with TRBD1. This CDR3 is CSAVERKGTGFEYF. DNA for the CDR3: TGCAGCGCCGTGGAGAGGAAGGGGACAGGGTTCGAGTACTTC.